This TCR beta chain appears in the sequencing data of a study of identical twins. Germline V CDR1 and CDR2: SGHDN, FVKESK. The CDR3 length is 13 residues. V was trimmed by 7 bases and J by 0 bases, leaving 8 bases between them. This clonotype was recorded a few times. TCRdb reprocessed the 5' RACE reads via MiXCR and lists one record per CDR3 protein. The repertoire has approximately 240,000 distinct CDR3 sequences, around 15% of them found once; the top ten carry 8.8%. This sequence joins TRBV14 and TRBJ2-3; D unclear. The sequence was obtained from a woman between 18 and 30 years old in good health. Sequenced input: memory (CD45RO+) T cells sorted from blood. CDR3: CASKPSSTDTQYF. The CDR3 nucleotides are TGTGCCAGCAAACCCTCTAGCACAGATACGCAGTATTTT.